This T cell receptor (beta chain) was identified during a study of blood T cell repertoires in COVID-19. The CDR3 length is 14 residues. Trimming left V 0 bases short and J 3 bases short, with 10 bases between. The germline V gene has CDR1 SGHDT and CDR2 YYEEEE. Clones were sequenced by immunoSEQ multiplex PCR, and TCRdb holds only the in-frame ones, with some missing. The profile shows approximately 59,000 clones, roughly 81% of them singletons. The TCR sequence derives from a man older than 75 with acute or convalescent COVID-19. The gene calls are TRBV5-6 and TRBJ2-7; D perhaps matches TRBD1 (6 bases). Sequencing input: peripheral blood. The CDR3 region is CASSLGQEFYEQYF. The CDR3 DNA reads TGTGCCAGCAGCTTGGGACAGGAGTTCTACGAGCAGTACTTC.